The clone carrying this T cell receptor beta chain came up many times. Its specificity is not known. Mismatch with germline at one junction end may stem from a read error. This sample is part of a study of CD8 T cells in ankylosing spondylitis. The study, taken as a whole, reports: About 8 highly homologous variants made up a TCR beta motif, and this motif appeared characteristic of ankylosing spondylitis blood. Past studies reported some motif variants in reactive arthritis synovial fluid and blood. CD8+ cells made up the disease-linked clones, which were relatively rare in peripheral blood. Enrichment of disease-linked clones was reportedly significant in matched ankylosing spondylitis synovial fluid.

Germline CDR1 reads WSHSY; CDR2 reads SAAADI. This CDR3 has 12 amino acids. TCRdb analysed the 5' RACE reads with MiXCR anew, one entry per CDR3 protein. The repertoire includes more than 600,000 distinct CDR3 sequences, 19% of them detected once, and around a fifth sits in the top ten. This TCR was sampled from a male donor with ankylosing spondylitis. The sequenced sample was blood, either unsorted or a sorted T cell fraction (not recorded which). The gene calls are TRBV10-2 and TRBJ1-1, with D maybe TRBD1 (6 bases). The CDR3 DNA reads as TGTGCCAGCAGCGAGGGGGGCACTGAAGCTTTCTTT. It encodes CASSEGGTEAFF.